This T cell receptor (beta chain) was identified during a study of graft-versus-host responses after intestinal transplantation. As concerns this clone: Its antigen is unidentified.

Assay used: immunoSEQ multiplex PCR; TCRdb lists only in-frame clones, some missing. The sample includes 85,000 to 130,000 clones, over 75% of them seen just once. Notes on the study in general: When patients had graft-donor T cell macrochimerism, their allografts held high graft-versus-host to host-versus-graft clonal ratios. After transplant, early declines in HvG clones were associated with peak levels of circulating GvH clones.

V trimming: 6 bases; J trimming: 5 bases; junction bases outside the gene matches: 10. Per the germline V gene, CDR1 is MNHEY and CDR2 is SVGAGI. The CDR3 has 15 residues. V is TRBV6-5 and J is TRBJ2-5, with 9 bases identical to TRBD1. The input for sequencing was unstimulated CD4+ T cells sorted from spleen or lymph node cells, taken before intestinal transplant. The TCR was taken from a human donor who received an intestinal transplant. The CDR3 protein is CASSRQDRGWETQYF. The DNA of the CDR3 is TGTGCCAGCAGCCGCCAGGACAGGGGTTGGGAGACCCAGTACTTC.